This T cell receptor (beta chain) originates from a study of T cells in Graves' hyperthyroidism and ophthalmopathy. Study in general: Peripheral blood sampling occurred at initial diagnosis, before any treatment. Study observations and caveats: Most clonotypes that expanded in the thyroid above 0.001 also showed up in blood.

This clonotype was seen ten or more times. Its antigen remains unknown. Recently diagnosed hyperthyroidism of less than 2 months' duration affected patients aged 18 to 65. Clinical symptoms, serum thyroxine, TRAb, thyroid ultrasound and orbital computed tomography informed diagnoses. The CDR3 regions of TCR beta were amplified from RNA transcripts. HTBI primers were the set used in a first-round RT-PCR of the TCR CDR3. TCRdb itself ran the multiplex PCR reads through MiXCR, one entry per CDR3 protein. Counted here are around 760,000 distinct CDR3 sequences, 30% to 40% occurring once; the ten biggest clones make up around a third. The TCR was taken from a middle-aged woman with Graves' hyperthyroidism. Sequencing was performed on blood.

The CDR3 DNA is TGTGCCATCAGTGAGTCCGAAGCTATGAACACTGAAGCTTTCTTT. Its protein is CAISESEAMNTEAFF. The rearrangement links TRBV10-3 to TRBJ1-1; no clear D. The germline CDR1 and CDR2 sequences are ENHRY and SYGVKD. This CDR3 comprises 15 residues. The V end lost 0 bases, the J end lost 0 bases, and 8 bases lay between the germline ends.